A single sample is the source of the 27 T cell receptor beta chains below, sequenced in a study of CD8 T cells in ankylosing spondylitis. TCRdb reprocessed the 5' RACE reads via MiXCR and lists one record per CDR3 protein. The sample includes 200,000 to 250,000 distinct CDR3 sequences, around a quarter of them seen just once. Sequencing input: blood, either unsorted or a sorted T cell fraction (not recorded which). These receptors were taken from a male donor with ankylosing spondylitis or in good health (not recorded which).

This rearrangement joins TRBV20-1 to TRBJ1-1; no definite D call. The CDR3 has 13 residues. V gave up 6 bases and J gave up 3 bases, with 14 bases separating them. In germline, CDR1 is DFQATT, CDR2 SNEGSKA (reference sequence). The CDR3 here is CSAKKPEDTEAFF. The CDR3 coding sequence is TGCAGTGCCAAAAAGCCAGAGGACACTGAAGCTTTCTTT.

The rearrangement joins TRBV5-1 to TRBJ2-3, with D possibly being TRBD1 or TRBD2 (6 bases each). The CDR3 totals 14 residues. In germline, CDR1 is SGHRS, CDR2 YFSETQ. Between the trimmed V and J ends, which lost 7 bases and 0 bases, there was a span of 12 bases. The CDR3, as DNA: TGCGCCAGCGACAGAGGGGGGAGCACAGATACGCAGTATTTT. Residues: CASDRGGSTDTQYF.

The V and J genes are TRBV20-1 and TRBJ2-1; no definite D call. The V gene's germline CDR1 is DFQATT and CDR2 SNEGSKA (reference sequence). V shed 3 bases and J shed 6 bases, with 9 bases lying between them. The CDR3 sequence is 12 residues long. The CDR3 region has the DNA TGCAGTGCTAGGAACTCGATCAATGAGCAGTTCTTC. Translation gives CSARNSINEQFF.

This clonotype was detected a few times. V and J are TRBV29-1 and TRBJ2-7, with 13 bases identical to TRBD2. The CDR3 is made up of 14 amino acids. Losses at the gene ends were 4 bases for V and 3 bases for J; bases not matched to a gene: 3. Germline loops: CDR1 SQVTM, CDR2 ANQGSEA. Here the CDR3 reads CSVVGLAGDYEQYF. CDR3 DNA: TGCAGCGTTGTAGGACTAGCGGGAGACTACGAGCAGTACTTC.

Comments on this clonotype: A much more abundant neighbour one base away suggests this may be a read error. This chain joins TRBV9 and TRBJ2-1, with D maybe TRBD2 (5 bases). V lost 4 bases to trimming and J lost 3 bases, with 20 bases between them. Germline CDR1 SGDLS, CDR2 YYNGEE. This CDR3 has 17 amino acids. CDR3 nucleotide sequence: TGTGCCAGCAGCCCCCGACAACTAGTTATCCGCTACAATGAGCAGTTCTTC. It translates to CASSPRQLVIRYNEQFF.

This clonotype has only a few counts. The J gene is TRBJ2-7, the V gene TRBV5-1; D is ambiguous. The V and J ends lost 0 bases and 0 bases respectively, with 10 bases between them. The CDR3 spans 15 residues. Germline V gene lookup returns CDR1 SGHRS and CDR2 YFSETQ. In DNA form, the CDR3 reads TGCGCCAGCAGCTTGGGCCGGGTTGGCTCCTACGAGCAGTACTTC. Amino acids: CASSLGRVGSYEQYF.

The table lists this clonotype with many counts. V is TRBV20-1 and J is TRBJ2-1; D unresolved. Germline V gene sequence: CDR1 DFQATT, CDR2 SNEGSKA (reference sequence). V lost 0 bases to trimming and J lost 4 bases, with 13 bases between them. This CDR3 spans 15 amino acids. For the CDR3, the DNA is TGCAGTGCTAGAGAGTCCAGCCACCGATACAATGAGCAGTTCTTC. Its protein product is CSARESSHRYNEQFF.

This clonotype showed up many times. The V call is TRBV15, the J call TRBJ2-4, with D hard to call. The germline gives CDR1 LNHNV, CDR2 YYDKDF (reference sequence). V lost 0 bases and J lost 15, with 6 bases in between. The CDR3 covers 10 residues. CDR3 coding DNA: TGTGCCACCAGCAGAGAGTGGGGGTACTTC. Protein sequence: CATSREWGYF.

CDR3 nucleotide sequence: TGCGCCAGCAGCTTGGTTCAGACGAACACTGAAGCTTTCTTT. The encoded protein is CASSLVQTNTEAFF. The V call is TRBV5-1, the J call TRBJ1-1, with unresolved D. V shed 0 bases and J shed 1 base, with 7 bases lying between them. The CDR3 is made up of 14 amino acids. Per the germline V gene, CDR1 is SGHRS and CDR2 is YFSETQ.

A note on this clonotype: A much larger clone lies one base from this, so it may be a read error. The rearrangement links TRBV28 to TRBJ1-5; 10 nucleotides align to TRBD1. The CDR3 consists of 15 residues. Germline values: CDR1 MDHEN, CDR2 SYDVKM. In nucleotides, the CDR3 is TGTGCCGGCAGAACCCCGGGGGACAGGGGACAGCCCCAGCATTTT. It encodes CAGRTPGDRGQPQHF.

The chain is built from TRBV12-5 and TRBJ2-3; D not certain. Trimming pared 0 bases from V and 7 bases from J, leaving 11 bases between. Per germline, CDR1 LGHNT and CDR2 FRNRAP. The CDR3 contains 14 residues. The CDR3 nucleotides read TGTGCTAGTGGTTTGGTCCCCGATCTGCATACGCAGTATTTT. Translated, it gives CASGLVPDLHTQYF. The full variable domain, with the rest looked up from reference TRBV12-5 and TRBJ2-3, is DARVTQTPRHKVTEMGQEVTMRCQPILGHNTVFWYRQTMMQGLELLAYFRNRAPLDDSGMPKDRFSAEMPDATLATLKIQPSEPRDSAVYFCASGLVPDLHTQYFGPGTRLTVL.

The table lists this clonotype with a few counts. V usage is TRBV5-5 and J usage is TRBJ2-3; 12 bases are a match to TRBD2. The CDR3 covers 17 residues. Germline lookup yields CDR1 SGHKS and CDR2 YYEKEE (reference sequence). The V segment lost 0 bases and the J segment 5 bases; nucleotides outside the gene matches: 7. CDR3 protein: CASSLATSGSDGDTQYF. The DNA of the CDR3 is TGTGCCAGCAGCTTGGCGACTAGCGGGAGCGATGGAGATACGCAGTATTTT. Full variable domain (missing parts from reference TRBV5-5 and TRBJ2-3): DAGVTQSPTHLIKTRGQQVTLRCSPISGHKSVSWYQQVLGQGPQFIFQYYEKEERGRGNFPDRFSARQFPNYSSELNVNALLLGDSALYLCASSLATSGSDGDTQYFGPGTRLTVL.

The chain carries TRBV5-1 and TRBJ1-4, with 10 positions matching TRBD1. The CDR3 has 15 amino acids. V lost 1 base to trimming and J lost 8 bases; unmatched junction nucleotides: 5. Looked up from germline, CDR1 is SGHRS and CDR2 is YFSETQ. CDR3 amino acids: CASSLYGTGEEKLFF. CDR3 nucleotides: TGCGCCAGCAGCTTGTACGGGACAGGGGAAGAAAAACTGTTTTTT.

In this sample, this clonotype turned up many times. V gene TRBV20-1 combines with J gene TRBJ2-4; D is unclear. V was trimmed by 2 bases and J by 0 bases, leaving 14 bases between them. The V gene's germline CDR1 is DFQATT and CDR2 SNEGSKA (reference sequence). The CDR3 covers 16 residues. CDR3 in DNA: TGCAGTGCTAGACCACTGCTGGACCCAGCCAAAAACATTCAGTACTTC. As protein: CSARPLLDPAKNIQYF.

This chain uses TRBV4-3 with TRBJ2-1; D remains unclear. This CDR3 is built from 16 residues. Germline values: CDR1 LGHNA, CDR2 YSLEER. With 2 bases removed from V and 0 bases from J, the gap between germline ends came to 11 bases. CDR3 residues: CASSQQLTGSYNEQFF. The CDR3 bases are TGCGCCAGCAGCCAACAACTAACCGGCTCCTACAATGAGCAGTTCTTC.

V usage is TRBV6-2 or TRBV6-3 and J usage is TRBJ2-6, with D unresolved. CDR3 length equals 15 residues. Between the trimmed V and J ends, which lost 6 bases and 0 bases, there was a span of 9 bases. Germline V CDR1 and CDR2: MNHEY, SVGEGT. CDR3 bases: TGTGCCAGCAGCCTCCTTTCCTCTGGGGCCAACGTCCTGACTTTC. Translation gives CASSLLSSGANVLTF.

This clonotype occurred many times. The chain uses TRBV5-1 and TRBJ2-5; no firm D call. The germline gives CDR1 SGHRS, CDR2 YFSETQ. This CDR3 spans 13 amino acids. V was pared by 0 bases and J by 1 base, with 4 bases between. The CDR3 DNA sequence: TGCGCCAGCAGCTTGGGCGGCCAAGAGACCCAGTACTTC. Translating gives CASSLGGQETQYF. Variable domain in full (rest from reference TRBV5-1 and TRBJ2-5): KAGVTQTPRYLIKTRGQQVTLSCSPISGHRSVSWYQQTPGQGLQFLFEYFSETQRNKGNFPGRFSGRQFSNSRSEMNVSTLELGDSALYLCASSLGGQETQYFGPGTRLLVL.

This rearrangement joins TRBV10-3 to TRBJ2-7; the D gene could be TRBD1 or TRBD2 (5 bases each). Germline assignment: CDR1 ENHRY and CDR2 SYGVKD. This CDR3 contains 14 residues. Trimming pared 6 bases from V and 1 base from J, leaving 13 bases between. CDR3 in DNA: TGTGCCATCAGACCCGGGACGGCATCCTACGAGCAGTACTTC. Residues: CAIRPGTASYEQYF.

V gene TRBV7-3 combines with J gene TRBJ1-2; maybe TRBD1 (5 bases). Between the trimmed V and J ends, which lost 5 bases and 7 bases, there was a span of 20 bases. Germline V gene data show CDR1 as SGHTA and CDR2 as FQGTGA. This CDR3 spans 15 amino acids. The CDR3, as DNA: TGTGCCAGCAGCGAGGGTCGGGGGGATAGCTCTGGCTACACCTTC. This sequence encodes CASSEGRGDSSGYTF.

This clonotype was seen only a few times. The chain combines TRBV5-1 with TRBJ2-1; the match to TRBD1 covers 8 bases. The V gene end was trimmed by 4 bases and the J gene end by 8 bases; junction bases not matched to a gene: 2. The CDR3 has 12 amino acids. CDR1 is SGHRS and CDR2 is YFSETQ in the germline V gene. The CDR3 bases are TGCGCCAGCAGCCCGACAGGGGATGAGCAGTTCTTC. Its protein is CASSPTGDEQFF. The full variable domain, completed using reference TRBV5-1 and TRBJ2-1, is KAGVTQTPRYLIKTRGQQVTLSCSPISGHRSVSWYQQTPGQGLQFLFEYFSETQRNKGNFPGRFSGRQFSNSRSEMNVSTLELGDSALYLCASSPTGDEQFFGPGTRLTVL.

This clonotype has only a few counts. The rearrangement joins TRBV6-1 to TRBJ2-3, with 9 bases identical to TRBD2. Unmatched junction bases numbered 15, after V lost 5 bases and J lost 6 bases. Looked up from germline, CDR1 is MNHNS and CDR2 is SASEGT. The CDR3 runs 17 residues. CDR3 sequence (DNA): TGTGCCAGCAGTCCCACGATTAGCGGGAGCAAGGGGGATACGCAGTATTTT. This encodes CASSPTISGSKGDTQYF.

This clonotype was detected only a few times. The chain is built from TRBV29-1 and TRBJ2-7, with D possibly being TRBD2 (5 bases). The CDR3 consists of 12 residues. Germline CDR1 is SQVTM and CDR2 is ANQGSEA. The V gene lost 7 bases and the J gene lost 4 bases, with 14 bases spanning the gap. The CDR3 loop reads CSARGSFYEQYF. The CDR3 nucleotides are TGCAGCGCAAGAGGGTCTTTTTACGAGCAGTACTTC.

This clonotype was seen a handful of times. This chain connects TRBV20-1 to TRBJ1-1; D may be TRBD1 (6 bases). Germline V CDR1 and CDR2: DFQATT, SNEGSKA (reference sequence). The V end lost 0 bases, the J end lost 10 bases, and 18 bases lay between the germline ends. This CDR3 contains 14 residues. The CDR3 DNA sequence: TGCAGTGCTAGAGATCGGGTCAGGGGCCTCGGAGCTTTCTTT. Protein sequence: CSARDRVRGLGAFF.

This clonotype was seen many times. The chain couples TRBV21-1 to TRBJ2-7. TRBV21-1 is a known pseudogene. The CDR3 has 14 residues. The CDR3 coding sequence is TGTGCCAGCAGCAAAGGCGGCCGCCGCTACGAGCAGTACTTC. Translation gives CASSKGGRRYEQYF.

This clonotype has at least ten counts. The DNA of the CDR3 is TGTGCCAGCAGTTACATGGCTAGCGGGATGAGCACAGATACGCAGTATTTT. Its translation: CASSYMASGMSTDTQYF. The chain employs TRBV6-5 and TRBJ2-3, with 9 bases that match TRBD2. J was trimmed by 0 bases and V by 2 bases; bases with no gene match: 6. The CDR3 is 17 amino acids. The germline gives CDR1 MNHEY, CDR2 SVGAGI.

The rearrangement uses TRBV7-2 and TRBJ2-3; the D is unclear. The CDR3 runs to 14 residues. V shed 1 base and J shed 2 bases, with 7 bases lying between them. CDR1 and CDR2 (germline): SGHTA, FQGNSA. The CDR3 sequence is CASSLGLPTDTQYF. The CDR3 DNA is TGTGCCAGCAGCTTAGGACTGCCCACAGATACGCAGTATTTT.

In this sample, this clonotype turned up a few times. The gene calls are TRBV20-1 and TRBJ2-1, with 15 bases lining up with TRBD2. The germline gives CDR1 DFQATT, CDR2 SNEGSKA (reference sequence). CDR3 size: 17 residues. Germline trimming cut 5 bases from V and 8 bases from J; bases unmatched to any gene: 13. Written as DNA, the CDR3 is TGCAGTGCTCTTTATCCGGGTAGGACTAGCGGGAGGGATGAGCAGTTCTTC. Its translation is CSALYPGRTSGRDEQFF.